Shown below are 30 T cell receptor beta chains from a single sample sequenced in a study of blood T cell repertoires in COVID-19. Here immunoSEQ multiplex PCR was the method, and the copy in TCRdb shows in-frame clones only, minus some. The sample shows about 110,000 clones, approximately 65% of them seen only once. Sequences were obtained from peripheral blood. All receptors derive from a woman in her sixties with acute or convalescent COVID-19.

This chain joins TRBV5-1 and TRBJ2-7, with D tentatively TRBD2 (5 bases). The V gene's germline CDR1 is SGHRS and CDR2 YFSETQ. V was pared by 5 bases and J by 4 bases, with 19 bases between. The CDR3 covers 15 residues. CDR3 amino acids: CASRRRLEQIYEQYF. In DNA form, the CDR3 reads TGCGCCAGCAGAAGGAGGTTGGAACAGATTTACGAGCAGTACTTC. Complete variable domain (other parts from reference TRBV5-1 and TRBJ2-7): KAGVTQTPRYLIKTRGQQVTLSCSPISGHRSVSWYQQTPGQGLQFLFEYFSETQRNKGNFPGRFSGRQFSNSRSEMNVSTLELGDSALYLCASRRRLEQIYEQYFGPGTRLTVT.

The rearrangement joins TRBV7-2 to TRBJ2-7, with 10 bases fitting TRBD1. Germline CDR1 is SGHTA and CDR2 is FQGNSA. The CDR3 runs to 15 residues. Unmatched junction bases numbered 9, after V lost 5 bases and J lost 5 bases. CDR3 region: CASSPATGGKNEQYF. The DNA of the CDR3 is TGTGCCAGCAGCCCAGCGACAGGGGGCAAAAACGAGCAGTACTTC. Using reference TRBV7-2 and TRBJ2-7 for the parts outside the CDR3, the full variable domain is GAGVSQSPSNKVTEKGKDVELRCDPISGHTALYWYRQSLGQGLEFLIYFQGNSAPDKSGLPSDRFSAERTGGSVSTLTIQRTQQEDSAVYLCASSPATGGKNEQYFGPGTRLTVT.

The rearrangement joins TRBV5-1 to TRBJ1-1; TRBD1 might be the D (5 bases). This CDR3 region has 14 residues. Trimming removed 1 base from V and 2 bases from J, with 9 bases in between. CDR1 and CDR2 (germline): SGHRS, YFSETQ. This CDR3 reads CASSLQGQNTEAFF. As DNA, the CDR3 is TGCGCCAGCAGCTTGCAGGGCCAAAACACTGAAGCTTTCTTT.

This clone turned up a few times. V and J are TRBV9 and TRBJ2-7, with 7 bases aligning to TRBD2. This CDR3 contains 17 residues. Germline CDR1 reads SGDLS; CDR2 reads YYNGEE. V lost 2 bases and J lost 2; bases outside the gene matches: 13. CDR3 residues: CASSVRGDRAGPYEQYF. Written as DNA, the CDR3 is TGTGCCAGCAGCGTCCGGGGGGATCGGGCCGGGCCCTACGAGCAGTACTTC.

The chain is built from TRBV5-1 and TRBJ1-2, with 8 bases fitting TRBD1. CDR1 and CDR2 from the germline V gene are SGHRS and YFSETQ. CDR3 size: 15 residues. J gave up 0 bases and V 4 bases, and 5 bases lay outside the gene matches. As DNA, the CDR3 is TGCGCCAGCAGCACAGGACAGGGACCTAACTATGGCTACACCTTC. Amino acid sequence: CASSTGQGPNYGYTF. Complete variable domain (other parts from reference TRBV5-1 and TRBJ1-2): KAGVTQTPRYLIKTRGQQVTLSCSPISGHRSVSWYQQTPGQGLQFLFEYFSETQRNKGNFPGRFSGRQFSNSRSEMNVSTLELGDSALYLCASSTGQGPNYGYTFGSGTRLTVV.

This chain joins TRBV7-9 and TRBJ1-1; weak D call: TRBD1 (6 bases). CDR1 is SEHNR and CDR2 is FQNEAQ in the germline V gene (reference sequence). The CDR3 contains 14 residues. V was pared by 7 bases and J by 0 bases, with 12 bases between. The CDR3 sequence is CASTADRMNTEAFF. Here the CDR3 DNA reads TGTGCCAGCACTGCCGACAGGATGAACACTGAAGCTTTCTTT.

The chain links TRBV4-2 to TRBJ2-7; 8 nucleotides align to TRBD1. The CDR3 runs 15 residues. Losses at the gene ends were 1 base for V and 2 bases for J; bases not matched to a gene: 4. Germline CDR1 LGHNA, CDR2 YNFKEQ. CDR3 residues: CASSQGRQGPYEQYF. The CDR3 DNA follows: TGTGCCAGCAGCCAAGGTCGACAGGGGCCCTACGAGCAGTACTTC.

The CDR3 DNA sequence: TGCGCCAGCATTCGTGACTCGAGATCCGGAACCCTTAATGAAAAACTGTTTTTT. It translates to CASIRDSRSGTLNEKLFF. The rearrangement links TRBV5-1 to TRBJ1-4; unclear D gene. CDR1 SGHRS and CDR2 YFSETQ come from the germline V gene. Trimming cost V 6 bases and J 4 bases, with 25 bases left between them. The CDR3 runs to 18 residues.

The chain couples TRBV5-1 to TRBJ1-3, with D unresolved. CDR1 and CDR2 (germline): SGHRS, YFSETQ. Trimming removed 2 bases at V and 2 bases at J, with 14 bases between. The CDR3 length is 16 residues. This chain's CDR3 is CASSFQTAAAGNTIYF. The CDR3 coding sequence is TGCGCCAGCAGCTTCCAGACCGCAGCGGCTGGAAACACCATATATTTT.

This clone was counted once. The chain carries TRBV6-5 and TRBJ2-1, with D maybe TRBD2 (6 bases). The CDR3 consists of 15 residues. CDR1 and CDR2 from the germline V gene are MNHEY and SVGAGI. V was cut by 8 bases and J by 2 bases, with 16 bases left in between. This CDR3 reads CASGHGGTPYNEQFF. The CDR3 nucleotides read TGTGCCAGCGGTCATGGAGGGACCCCCTACAATGAGCAGTTCTTC.

DNA for the CDR3: TGTGCCATCAGTGAGGGTGGGACAGGCCGCAATCAGCCCCAGCATTTT. It encodes CAISEGGTGRNQPQHF. This chain connects TRBV10-3 to TRBJ1-5, with 8 nucleotides matching TRBD1. The CDR3 contains 16 residues. CDR1 is ENHRY, CDR2 SYGVKD, per germline. Trimming took 2 bases from V and 2 from J; bases not matched to a gene: 5.

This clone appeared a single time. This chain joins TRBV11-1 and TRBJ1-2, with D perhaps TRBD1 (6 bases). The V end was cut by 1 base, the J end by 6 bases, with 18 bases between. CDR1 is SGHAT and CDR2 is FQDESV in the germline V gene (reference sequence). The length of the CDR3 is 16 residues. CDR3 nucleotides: TGTGCCAGCAGCTTAGGAGCCCGCAGGGGATCGGATGGCTACACCTTC. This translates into CASSLGARRGSDGYTF. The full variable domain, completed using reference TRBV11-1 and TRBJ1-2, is EAEVAQSPRYKITEKSQAVAFWCDPISGHATLYWYRQILGQGPELLVQFQDESVVDDSQLPKDRFSAERLKGVDSTLKIQPAELGDSAMYLCASSLGARRGSDGYTFGSGTRLTVV.

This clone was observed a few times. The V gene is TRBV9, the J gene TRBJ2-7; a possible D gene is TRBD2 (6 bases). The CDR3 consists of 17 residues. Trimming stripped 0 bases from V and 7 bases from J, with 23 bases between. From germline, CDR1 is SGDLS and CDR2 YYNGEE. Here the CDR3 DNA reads TGTGCCAGCAGCGTAGCCCCCGCCGCAGGCCCTGCGGGGGAGCAGTACTTC. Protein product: CASSVAPAAGPAGEQYF.

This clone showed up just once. The chain's CDR3 is CSVNLYGGMNTEAFF. In DNA form, the CDR3 reads TGCAGCGTTAATCTCTACGGCGGAATGAACACTGAAGCTTTCTTT. The rearrangement uses TRBV29-1 and TRBJ1-1; D gene unclear. CDR3 length: 15 residues. With 5 bases removed from V and 0 bases from J, the gap between germline ends came to 16 bases. The V gene's germline CDR1 is SQVTM and CDR2 ANQGSEA.

The CDR3 DNA reads as TGCGCCAGCAGCCGGCAGGGGGCTAGGGATTCACCCCTCCACTTT. It is translated as CASSRQGARDSPLHF. This chain connects TRBV5-1 to TRBJ1-6; 8 nucleotides line up with TRBD1. From germline, CDR1 is SGHRS and CDR2 YFSETQ. V was pared by 4 bases and J by 8 bases, with 8 bases of the junction left unmatched. This CDR3 is built from 15 residues.

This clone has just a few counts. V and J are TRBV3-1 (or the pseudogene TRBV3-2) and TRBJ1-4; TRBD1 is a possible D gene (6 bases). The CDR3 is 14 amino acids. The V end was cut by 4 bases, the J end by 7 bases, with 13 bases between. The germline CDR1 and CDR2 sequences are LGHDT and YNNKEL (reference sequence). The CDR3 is CASSPQGVSEKLFF. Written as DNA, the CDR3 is TGTGCCAGCAGCCCACAGGGAGTGAGTGAAAAACTGTTTTTT.

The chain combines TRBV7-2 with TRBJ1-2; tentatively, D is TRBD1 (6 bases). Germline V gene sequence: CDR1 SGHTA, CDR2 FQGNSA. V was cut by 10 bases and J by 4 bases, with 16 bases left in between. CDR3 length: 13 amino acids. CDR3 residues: CAIENRVFYGYTF. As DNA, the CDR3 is TGTGCCATCGAGAACAGGGTCTTCTATGGCTACACCTTC.

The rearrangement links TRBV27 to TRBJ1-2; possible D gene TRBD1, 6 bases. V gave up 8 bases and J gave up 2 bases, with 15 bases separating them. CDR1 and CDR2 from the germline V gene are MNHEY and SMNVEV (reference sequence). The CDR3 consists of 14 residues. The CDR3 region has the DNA TGTGCCAGCCCTGGACAGAATCAGAACTATGGCTACACCTTC. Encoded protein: CASPGQNQNYGYTF.

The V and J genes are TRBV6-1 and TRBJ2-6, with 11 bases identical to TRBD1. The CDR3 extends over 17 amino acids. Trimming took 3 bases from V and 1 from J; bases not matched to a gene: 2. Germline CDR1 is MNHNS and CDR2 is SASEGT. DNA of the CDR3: TGTGCCAGCAGTGACCGGGACAGGGGGTCTGGGGCCAACGTCCTGACTTTC. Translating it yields CASSDRDRGSGANVLTF.

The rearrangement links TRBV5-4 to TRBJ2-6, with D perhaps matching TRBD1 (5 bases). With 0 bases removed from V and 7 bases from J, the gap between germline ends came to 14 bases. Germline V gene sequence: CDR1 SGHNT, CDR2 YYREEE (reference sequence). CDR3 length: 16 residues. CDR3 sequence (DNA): TGTGCCAGCAGCTTGGCAGGGAACCTCGCCGCCAACGTCCTGACTTTC. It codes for CASSLAGNLAANVLTF.

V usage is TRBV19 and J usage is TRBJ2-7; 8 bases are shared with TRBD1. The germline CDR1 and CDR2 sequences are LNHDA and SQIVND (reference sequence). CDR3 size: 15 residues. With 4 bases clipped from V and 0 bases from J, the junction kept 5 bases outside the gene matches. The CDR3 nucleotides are TGTGCCAGTAGTACCGGACAGGGTCGCTCCTACGAGCAGTACTTC. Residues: CASSTGQGRSYEQYF.

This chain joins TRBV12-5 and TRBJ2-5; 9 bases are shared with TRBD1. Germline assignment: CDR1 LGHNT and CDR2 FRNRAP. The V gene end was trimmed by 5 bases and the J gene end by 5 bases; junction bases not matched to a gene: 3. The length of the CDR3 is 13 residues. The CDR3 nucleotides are TGTGCTAGTGGTCCCGACAGGGGGGAGACCCAGTACTTC. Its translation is CASGPDRGETQYF.

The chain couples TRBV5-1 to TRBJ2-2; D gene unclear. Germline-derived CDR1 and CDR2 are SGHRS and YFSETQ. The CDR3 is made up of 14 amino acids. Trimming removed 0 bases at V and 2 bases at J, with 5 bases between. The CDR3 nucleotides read TGCGCCAGCAGCTTGGGCGAAAACACCGGGGAGCTGTTTTTT. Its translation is CASSLGENTGELFF.

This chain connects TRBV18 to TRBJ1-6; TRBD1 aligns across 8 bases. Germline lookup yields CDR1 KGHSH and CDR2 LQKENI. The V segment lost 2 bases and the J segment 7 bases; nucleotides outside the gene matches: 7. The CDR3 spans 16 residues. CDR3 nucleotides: TGTGCCAGCTCACCAACAGGGGGGATTGAGAATTCACCCCTCCACTTT. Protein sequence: CASSPTGGIENSPLHF.

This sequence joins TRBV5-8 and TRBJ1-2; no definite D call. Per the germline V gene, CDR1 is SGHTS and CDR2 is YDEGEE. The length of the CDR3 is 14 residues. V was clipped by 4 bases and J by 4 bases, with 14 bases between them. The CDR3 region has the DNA TGTGCCAGCAGCCGTGGTGCGGGAAGCTATGGCTACACCTTC. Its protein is CASSRGAGSYGYTF.

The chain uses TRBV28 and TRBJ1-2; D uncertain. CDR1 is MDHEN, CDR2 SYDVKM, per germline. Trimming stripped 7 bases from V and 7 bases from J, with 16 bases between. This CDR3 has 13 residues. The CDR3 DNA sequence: TGTGCCAGCATCCCCGCGGGCAGACTTGGCTACACCTTC. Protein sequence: CASIPAGRLGYTF.

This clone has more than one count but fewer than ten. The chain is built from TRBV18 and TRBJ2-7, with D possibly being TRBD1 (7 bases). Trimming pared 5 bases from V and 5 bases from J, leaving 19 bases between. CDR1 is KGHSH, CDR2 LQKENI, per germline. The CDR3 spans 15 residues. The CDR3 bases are TGTGCCAGCTCAGTCAGGGGGGCCCCCCTAAACGAGCAGTACTTC. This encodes CASSVRGAPLNEQYF.

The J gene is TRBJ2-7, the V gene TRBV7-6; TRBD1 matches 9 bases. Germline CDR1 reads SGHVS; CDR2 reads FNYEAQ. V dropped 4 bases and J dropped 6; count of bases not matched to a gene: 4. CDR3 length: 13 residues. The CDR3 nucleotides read TGTGCCAGCAGCTCCCGGGACAGGGTCGAGCAGTACTTC. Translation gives CASSSRDRVEQYF.

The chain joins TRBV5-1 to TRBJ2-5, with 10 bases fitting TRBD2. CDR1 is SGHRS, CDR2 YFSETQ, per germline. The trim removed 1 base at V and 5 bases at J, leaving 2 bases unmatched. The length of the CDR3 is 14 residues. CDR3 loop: CASSLSGGAETQYF. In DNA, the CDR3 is TGCGCCAGCAGCTTGAGCGGGGGGGCCGAGACCCAGTACTTC.

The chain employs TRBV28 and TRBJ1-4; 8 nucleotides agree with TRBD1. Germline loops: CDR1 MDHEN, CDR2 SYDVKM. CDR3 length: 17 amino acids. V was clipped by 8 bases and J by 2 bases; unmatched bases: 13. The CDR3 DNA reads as TGTGCCAGCGGGGGGGCCACAGGGGGTAGGACTAATGAAAAACTGTTTTTT. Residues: CASGGATGGRTNEKLFF. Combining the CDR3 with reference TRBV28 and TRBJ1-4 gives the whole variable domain DVKVTQSSRYLVKRTGEKVFLECVQDMDHENMFWYRQDPGLGLRLIYFSYDVKMKEKGDIPEGYSVSREKKERFSLILESASTNQTSMYLCASGGATGGRTNEKLFFGSGTQLSVL.